This TCR beta chain was documented in a study of CD8+ T cells in alopecia areata. Study background: Each day, treated patients took oral tofacitinib twice, at 5 to 10 mg per dose. Study-level findings and limits: Patients showed less clear TCR sequence sharing than mice, possibly partly because of HLA diversity. Higher clonality than in normal scalp was seen in lesional scalp, especially alopecia totalis/universalis.

The table lists this clone with a few counts. Its antigen is not known. The investigators collected lesional scalp punch biopsies and peripheral blood from alopecia areata patients. Sequencing templates came from extracted RNA that was reverse transcribed into cDNA. Using immunoSEQ multiplex PCR, the repertoire was profiled, and TCRdb retains in-frame clones only, with some absent. Among about 140,000 clones listed, roughly 50% were seen once. Per germline, CDR1 SGHTA and CDR2 FQGNSA. J gave up 3 bases and V 5 bases, and 13 bases lay outside the gene matches. The CDR3 extends over 18 amino acids. This TCR was sampled from a human donor with alopecia areata. Material: CD4+ T cells sorted from blood, obtained at week 0. V and J are TRBV7-2 and TRBJ2-3, with 11 bases fitting TRBD2. CDR3 sequence (DNA): TGTGCCAGCAGCAACCGACGTTCCGGGACTAGCGGTACAGATACGCAGTATTTT. It is translated as CASSNRRSGTSGTDTQYF.